Shown below are 3 T cell receptor beta chains from a single sample sequenced in a study of regulatory T cells in long-lasting Graves disease. According to the study, TCR beta libraries were built with iRepertoire HTBI primers and CDR3-region Arm-PCR. TCRdb itself ran the multiplex PCR reads through MiXCR, one entry per CDR3 protein. The sample includes around 500,000 distinct CDR3 sequences, 15% to 20% of them seen just once. Indicated time point: newly diagnosed GD, antithyroid drugs for less than 3 months. Following extraction of RNA from PBMCs, that RNA was used to make the TCR library. This sample also appeared in a second study, on T cells in Graves' hyperthyroidism and ophthalmopathy.

Source: peripheral blood mononuclear cells (PBMCs), taken at new diagnosis, from a patient treated with antithyroid drugs. These receptors were obtained from a woman aged 40 to 65 with Graves disease.

The chain is built from TRBV3-1 and TRBJ2-7; possible D gene TRBD1, 5 bases. CDR3 length: 13 amino acids. The V and J ends lost 4 bases and 4 bases respectively, with 11 bases between them. Germline-derived CDR1 and CDR2 are LGHDT and YNNKEL (reference sequence). The CDR3 DNA is TGTGCCAGCAGCCGACAGTCCACATACGAGCAGTACTTC. Its protein product is CASSRQSTYEQYF.

This clonotype was seen at least ten times. The chain links TRBV28 to TRBJ2-1; TRBD2 agrees at 10 bases. Germline V lookup: CDR1 MDHEN, CDR2 SYDVKM. J lost 6 bases, V lost 5 bases, and 10 bases had no gene match. There are 16 residues in the CDR3. The CDR3 nucleotides read TGTGCCAGCAGTGTTCTCAGCGGGGGGGCCTCCAATGAGCAGTTCTTC. Encoded protein: CASSVLSGGASNEQFF.

This clonotype was detected ten times or more. The rearrangement uses TRBV3-1 and TRBJ2-2; D call uncertain. This CDR3 spans 15 amino acids. The germline CDR1 and CDR2 sequences are LGHDT and YNNKEL (reference sequence). Trimming cost V 2 bases and J 3 bases, with 10 bases left between them. The CDR3 loop reads CASSQRQPDTGELFF. The CDR3 DNA is TGTGCCAGCAGCCAAAGGCAGCCGGACACCGGGGAGCTGTTTTTT.